This TCR beta chain was identified in a study of T cells in Graves' hyperthyroidism and ophthalmopathy. Study at large: The blood sample was taken at first diagnosis, before treatment began.

A patient was excluded if there was uncontrolled infection, other autoimmune disease, pregnancy or lactation. Sample collection date corresponds to first hyperthyroidism diagnosis, prior to any ophthalmopathy symptoms. About this clonotype itself: Its antigen is still unknown.

TCR beta CDR3 region amplification was performed from RNA transcripts. The primer set for the first-round RT-PCR of the TCR CDR3 was HTBI. Each CDR3 protein is one row after TCRdb ran MiXCR on the multiplex PCR reads. The table includes roughly 580,000 distinct CDR3 sequences, around 13% detected once. Trimming removed 3 bases from V and 8 bases from J, with 17 bases in between. Germline V gives CDR1 MNHNS, CDR2 SASEGT. The CDR3 runs to 15 residues. General study findings and limits: In the analysis, a 13 V-J model separated ophthalmopathy from stable hyperthyroidism.

Sequencing was done on a sample of blood. This chain connects TRBV6-1 to TRBJ2-1; no clear D. The TCR was taken from a woman aged 25 to 45 with Graves' hyperthyroidism that later progressed to Graves' ophthalmopathy. CDR3 DNA: TGTGCCAGCAGTGAGATCGACACCGCCTCGGATGAGCAGTTCTTC. Protein: CASSEIDTASDEQFF.